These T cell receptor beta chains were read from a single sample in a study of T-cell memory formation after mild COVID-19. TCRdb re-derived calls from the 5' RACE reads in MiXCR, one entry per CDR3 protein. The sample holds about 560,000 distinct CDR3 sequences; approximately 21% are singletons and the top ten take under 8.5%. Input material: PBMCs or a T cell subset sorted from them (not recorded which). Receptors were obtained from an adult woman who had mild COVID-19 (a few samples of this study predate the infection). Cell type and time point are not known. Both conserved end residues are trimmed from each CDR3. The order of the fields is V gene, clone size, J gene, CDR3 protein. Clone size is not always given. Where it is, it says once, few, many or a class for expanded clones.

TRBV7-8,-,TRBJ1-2,ASSSQTGTEDYGYT
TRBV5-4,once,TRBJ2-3,ASSSGQGPDTQY
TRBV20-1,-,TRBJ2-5,SARVTAGGETQY
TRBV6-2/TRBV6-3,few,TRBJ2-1,ASSYLGLAGGGSYNEQF
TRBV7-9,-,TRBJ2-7,ASSDRDRNIYEQY
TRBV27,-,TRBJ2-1,ASSSLELAGVVWNEQF
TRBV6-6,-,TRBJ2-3,ASSPGERYLPDTQY
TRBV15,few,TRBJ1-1,ATSSRAGGNTEAF
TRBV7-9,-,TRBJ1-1,ASSFYKGGDTEAF
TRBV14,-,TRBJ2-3,ASSQPYSTDTQY
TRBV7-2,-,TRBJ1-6,ASSSVDRPLH
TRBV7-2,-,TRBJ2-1,ASSLDRPLIIGNNEQF
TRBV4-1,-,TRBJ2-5,ASSLGTGGVQETQY
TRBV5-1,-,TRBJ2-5,ASSHPPLGQRFQETQY
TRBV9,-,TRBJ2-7,ASSVDGTGWPYEQY
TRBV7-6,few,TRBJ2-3,ASSLGRQGADTQY
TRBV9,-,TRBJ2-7,ASSVRGGPTYEQY
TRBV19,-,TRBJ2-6,ASSAGSSGANVLT
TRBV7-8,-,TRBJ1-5,ASARLGGSNQPQH
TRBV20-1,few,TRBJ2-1,SAGGRSYNEQF
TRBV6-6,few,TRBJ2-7,ASTIGIWDASSNGGYEQY
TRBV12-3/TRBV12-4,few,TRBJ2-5,ASRGQLQETQY
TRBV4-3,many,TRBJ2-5,ASSQGLGQPQETQY
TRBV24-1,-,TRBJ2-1,ATSDHDRANEQF
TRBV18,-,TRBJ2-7,ASSPATGAKEQY
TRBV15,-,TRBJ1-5,ATSRGSYRGENQPQH
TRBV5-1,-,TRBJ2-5,ASSLDAYDQETQY
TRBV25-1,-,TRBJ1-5,ASSESEGSNQPQH
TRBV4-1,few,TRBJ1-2,ASSQVGQGIYGYT
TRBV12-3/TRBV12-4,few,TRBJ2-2,ASSFWPNTGELF
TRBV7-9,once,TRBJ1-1,ASSNNRRANTEAF
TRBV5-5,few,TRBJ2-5,ASSRDGLNQETQY
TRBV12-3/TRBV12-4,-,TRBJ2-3,ASRLDRGRDTQY
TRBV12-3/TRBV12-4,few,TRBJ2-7,ASSLVASGRTYEQY
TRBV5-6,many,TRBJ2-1,ASSLVGLAGAAYNEQF
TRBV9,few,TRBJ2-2,ASSVRSYNGELF
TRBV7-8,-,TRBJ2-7,ASTQLGSYEQY
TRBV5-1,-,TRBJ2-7,ASSGGLADIPFYEQY
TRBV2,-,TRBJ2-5,ASSDLARGTQY
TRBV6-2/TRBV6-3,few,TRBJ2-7,ASRTGIYEQY
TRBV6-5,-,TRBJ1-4,ASRAVNEKLF
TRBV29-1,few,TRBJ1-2,SVDSGAGYGYT
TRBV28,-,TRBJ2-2,ASSTGLQTTGELF
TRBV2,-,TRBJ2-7,ASSEFSGLTYEQY
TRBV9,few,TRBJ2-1,ASSSRLADEQF
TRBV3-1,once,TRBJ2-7,ATSQAGGRHEQY
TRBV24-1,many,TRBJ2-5,ATSDWAGTQY